A selection of T cell receptor beta chains follows, all from one sample in a study of T cell repertoires in cytomegalovirus infection. TCRdb processed the reads anew with MiXCR; each CDR3 protein has one entry. Among hundreds of thousands of distinct CDR3 sequences listed, roughly 30% were seen once. These receptors lack a known antigen. The sample in question was cultured CD8+ T cells from PBMCs, obtained from culture after CMV antigen stimulation. These receptors originate from a human donor in good health (CMV status not recorded). Some clones in this sample may be carry-over from other donors' samples. The conserved cysteine and the conserved F or W are not part of the CDR3 here. The size field is filled for only some rows; it gives once, few, many or a size class.

V,J,size,CDR3
TRBV7-9,TRBJ2-5,NA,ASSPRRSQETQY
TRBV28,TRBJ2-4,few,ASSSGWDLLAKNIQY
TRBV12-5,TRBJ2-2,NA,ASGFLTRDGEPGELF
TRBV7-9,TRBJ1-2,few,ASSSPGMNYGYT
TRBV6-1,TRBJ1-2,NA,ASSYRTGFGYT
TRBV3-1,TRBJ1-1,few,ASSQEPGPNTEAF
TRBV5-8,TRBJ1-4,NA,ASRRTGNEKLF
TRBV11-2,TRBJ1-6,NA,ASSLDTPALSSYNSPLH
TRBV7-6,TRBJ2-1,NA,ASSLSRLIDEQF
TRBV19,TRBJ2-1,NA,ASRERGGPDEQF
TRBV7-9,TRBJ1-4,many,ASSSTGTNEKLF
TRBV7-7,TRBJ2-7,few,ASSPGMSYEQY
TRBV13,TRBJ2-3,NA,ASSPGTSLSTDTQY
TRBV29-1,TRBJ2-3,few,SVEDVRRRGANTDTQY
TRBV20-1,TRBJ1-2,NA,SARSTETDSYGYT
TRBV5-4,TRBJ1-1,many,ASSLNRAGGTEAF
TRBV6-2/TRBV6-3,TRBJ1-5,NA,ASSKYRERQPQH
TRBV7-2,TRBJ2-1,NA,ANSFSHSGEVQQF
TRBV2,TRBJ2-6,few,ASSETLAGVFFGANVLT
TRBV28,TRBJ2-3,few,ASPPGLGGLDTDTQY
TRBV3-1,TRBJ2-4,once,ASSQETSGDGVARNIQY
TRBV7-9,TRBJ2-2,many,ASSTRALANTGELF
TRBV24-1,TRBJ1-5,few,ATSASTGTYSNQPQH
TRBV7-6,TRBJ2-6,NA,ANSPLGGSGANVLT
TRBV6-2/TRBV6-3,TRBJ1-2,NA,ASSYSPAGDPNYGYT
TRBV5-5,TRBJ1-6,NA,ASSPIQGHLYNSPLH
TRBV20-1,TRBJ1-2,few,SARDYRANYGYT
TRBV7-9,TRBJ2-3,NA,ASSSRAVSTDTQY
TRBV7-9,TRBJ1-5,NA,ASSLAHHQPQH
TRBV19,TRBJ2-3,NA,ASSIRGGPDTQY
TRBV4-1,TRBJ2-1,NA,ASSQDHRGNEQF
TRBV7-6,TRBJ1-1,many,ASSPMEAEAF
TRBV7-9,TRBJ1-2,NA,ASSSARAYYGYT
TRBV6-5,TRBJ1-1,few,ASSYSIQGKMNTEAF
TRBV4-1,TRBJ2-1,NA,ASSHSPTGSSSYNEQF
TRBV11-1,TRBJ2-1,many,ASSLESGGAFYNEQF
TRBV10-3,TRBJ2-1,many,AIRRAANEQF
TRBV11-2,TRBJ1-4,NA,ASSSEGQYYGVEKLF
TRBV12-3/TRBV12-4,TRBJ1-1,NA,ASSLGRVRAF
TRBV19,TRBJ1-2,few,ASTPDRYGYT
TRBV7-9,TRBJ2-1,many,ASSLSSANEQF
TRBV12-3/TRBV12-4,TRBJ2-1,few,ASSSPRYSYNEQF
TRBV6-1,TRBJ2-2,few,ASGKGTAPNTGELF
TRBV27,TRBJ2-3,NA,ASRLQGAGGRTDTQY
TRBV27,TRBJ2-4,NA,PSKAQLAKNIQY
TRBV7-9,TRBJ2-1,NA,ASSFKVVAGVYNEQF
TRBV27,TRBJ2-1,many,ASLEVGQGNNEQF
TRBV6-2/TRBV6-3,TRBJ2-5,NA,ASSYSIQRGDQETQY
TRBV19,TRBJ2-2,NA,ARVTVPGTGELF
TRBV14,TRBJ2-1,NA,ASSQEWDFYYNEQF
TRBV9,TRBJ2-7,NA,ASSVDRVFDEQY
TRBV2,TRBJ2-1,few,ASRVTYNEQF
TRBV7-2,TRBJ1-4,few,ASSLGYSEKLF
TRBV4-1,TRBJ1-1,many,ASSQEGTGVKDTEAF
TRBV7-8,TRBJ1-2,few,ASSLTHRAADGYT